This is a list of T cell receptor beta chains from one sample in a study of cytomegalovirus exposure and HLA in healthy donors. Using immunoSEQ multiplex PCR, the repertoire was profiled, and TCRdb retains in-frame clones only, with some absent. The table lists 100,000 to 150,000 clones, roughly a tenth of them singletons, with 4% to 5% in the top ten. Sequenced material: PBMCs. The receptors were gathered from a woman under 30 in good health and CMV-seropositive. Each CDR3 is given with its conserved first and last residue. The D gene is left open where the match is weak. Clone size is stated in some rows and not others, as once, few, many or a class when expanded.

V	size	D	J	length	DNA	CDR3
TRBV5-6	few	.	TRBJ2-5	15	TGTGCCAGCAGCTTGGGCGGAGGAGGGAGAGAGACCCAGTACTTC	CASSLGGGGRETQYF
TRBV18	.	.	TRBJ2-5	12	TGTGCCAGCTCACAAGGGGTTGAGGCCCAGTACTTC	CASSQGVEAQYF
TRBV11-3	.	TRBD1	TRBJ2-2	13	TGTGCCAGCAATGACAGGGACACCGGGGAGCTGTTTTTT	CASNDRDTGELFF
TRBV6-5	many	TRBD2	TRBJ2-3	16	TGTGCCAGCAGTTACTCGGGACTAGCGGGAGCAGATACGCAGTATTTT	CASSYSGLAGADTQYF
TRBV11-2	.	.	TRBJ1-2	11	TGTGCCAGCAGTAGGGACACCGGCTACACCTTC	CASSRDTGYTF
TRBV7-9	few	.	TRBJ1-1	13	TGTGCCAGCAGGAGCCCCGTTCGAGTTGAAGCTTTCTTT	CASRSPVRVEAFF
TRBV7-8	few	TRBD1	TRBJ1-4	14	TGTGCCAGCAGCTCGACAGGGGGCAAAGAAAAACTGTTTTTT	CASSSTGGKEKLFF
TRBV13	few	TRBD2	TRBJ2-1	16	TGTGCCAGCAGCTTAGAAAGCGGGAGTCCCTACAATGAGCAGTTCTTC	CASSLESGSPYNEQFF
TRBV6-4	many	TRBD2	TRBJ2-1	15	TGTGCCAGCAGTGACGGGACTAGCGGGAACAATGAGCAGTTCTTC	CASSDGTSGNNEQFF
TRBV30	few	TRBD1	TRBJ2-7	15	TGTGCCTGGGCCCCAATACAGGGGGTGACCTACGAGCAGTACTTC	CAWAPIQGVTYEQYF
TRBV7-8	.	TRBD2	TRBJ2-3	15	TGTGCCAGCAGCTTTTCCGGGGGGAGCACAGATACGCAGTATTTT	CASSFSGGSTDTQYF
TRBV7-3	.	TRBD2	TRBJ2-1	16	TGTGCCAGCAGCTTAGGGCTAGCGGGAGCCTACAATGAGCAGTTCTTC	CASSLGLAGAYNEQFF
TRBV23-1	.	.	TRBJ1-2	14	TGCGCCAGCAGTTACTGGTCCGAAAACTATGGCTACACCTTC	CASSYWSENYGYTF
TRBV7-3	.	.	TRBJ2-7	13	TGTGCCAGCAGTTCCCAGCAGGGGGGCGAGCAGTACTTC	CASSSQQGGEQYF
TRBV11-1	many	TRBD1	TRBJ2-7	15	TGTGCCAGCAGCTTAGGAACAGGGGATACGGAAGAGCAGTACTTC	CASSLGTGDTEEQYF
TRBV5-6	few	TRBD1	TRBJ2-7	17	TGTGCCAGCAGCTCCGCCGGGACAGGGGGTTTTAGCTACGAGCAGTACTTC	CASSSAGTGGFSYEQYF
TRBV5-6	few	.	TRBJ2-6	16	TGTGCCAGCAGCTTCCTACGGAGCTCTGGGGCCAACGTCCTGACTTTC	CASSFLRSSGANVLTF
TRBV11-3	few	.	TRBJ2-7	14	TGTGCCAGCAGCTTAGGGGCAGCCTCCGTCGAGCAGTACTTC	CASSLGAASVEQYF
TRBV27	few	.	TRBJ1-5	14	TGTGCCAGCAGAAATCAGGGTAACAATCAGCCCCAGCATTTT	CASRNQGNNQPQHF
TRBV30	.	TRBD1	TRBJ2-2	15	TGTGCCTGGGCCTGGCCGGGACAGGGGTCCGGGGAGCTGTTTTTT	CAWAWPGQGSGELFF
TRBV27	.	TRBD1	TRBJ1-5	14	TGTGCCAGCAGCGCGACAGGGTCCTTTGGTCCCCAGCATTTT	CASSATGSFGPQHF
TRBV2	.	.	TRBJ2-7	12	TGTGCCAGCAGGACAGAAGCTTACGAGCAGTACTTC	CASRTEAYEQYF
TRBV19	.	.	TRBJ2-7	14	TGTGCCAGTAGTATAGATGCGACAGTCTACGAGCAGTACTTC	CASSIDATVYEQYF
TRBV6-4	.	TRBD1	TRBJ2-7	14	TGTGCCAGCAGTACTGACAGGGGCCCGTACGAGCAGTACTTC	CASSTDRGPYEQYF
TRBV11-3	.	.	TRBJ2-4	13	TGTGCCAGCAGCTCCTCCGGGAGATACATTCAGTACTTC	CASSSSGRYIQYF
TRBV7-2	.	TRBD2	TRBJ2-7	15	TGTGCCAGCAGCGGATCTAGCGGGAGGGCTTACGAGCAGTACTTC	CASSGSSGRAYEQYF
TRBV2	few	TRBD1	TRBJ1-5	15	TGTGCCAGCAGCCGGGACAGGGGGCTCCTGGCTCCCCAGCATTTT	CASSRDRGLLAPQHF
TRBV30	few	TRBD1	TRBJ2-1	15	TGTGCCTGGAGCCCCTCGGGACAGAATCGCAATGAGCAGTTCTTC	CAWSPSGQNRNEQFF
TRBV5-1	.	.	TRBJ1-1	14	TGCGCCAGCAGTGAAACAGGCCCGAACACTGAAGCTTTCTTT	CASSETGPNTEAFF
TRBV5-1	few	.	TRBJ1-1	13	TGCGCCAGCACCCTACAGGGGAACACTGAAGCTTTCTTT	CASTLQGNTEAFF
TRBV6-5	few	TRBD2	TRBJ2-7	14	TGTGCCAGCATTGGGGCTAGCGGGTCCTACGAGCAGTACTTC	CASIGASGSYEQYF
TRBV28	few	.	TRBJ1-1	12	TGTGCCAGCAGTTACCTACAGGCCCAAGCTTTCTTT	CASSYLQAQAFF
TRBV7-8	.	.	TRBJ1-3	13	TGTGCCAGCAGCTTTAACTCTGGAAACACCATATATTTT	CASSFNSGNTIYF
TRBV19	few	.	TRBJ1-5	15	TGTGCCAGTAGTCTCACCGGGTCCCTCCTTGAGCCCCAGCATTTT	CASSLTGSLLEPQHF
TRBV6-5	.	.	TRBJ1-6	15	TGTGCCAGCAGTTACTCTCCAGGGGCCCCTTCACCCCTCCACTTT	CASSYSPGAPSPLHF
TRBV18	.	.	TRBJ2-7	12	TGTGCCAGCTCCCTAAGCGCCTACGCGCAGTACTTC	CASSLSAYAQYF
TRBV7-9	.	.	TRBJ1-1	13	TGTGCCAGCAGCTTACAGGAGGGGACTGAAGCTTTCTTT	CASSLQEGTEAFF
TRBV5-4	.	.	TRBJ2-7	16	TGTGCCAGCAGCTTGGATTTTTCGGGTAGCGGATACGAGCAGTACTTC	CASSLDFSGSGYEQYF
TRBV18	.	.	TRBJ1-1	13	TGTGCCAGCTCACCACCAGGGGACACTGAAGCTTTCTTT	CASSPPGDTEAFF
TRBV5-1	.	.	TRBJ1-1	13	TGCGCCAGCAGCTCCCGGACAGCAGAGGAAGCTTTCTTT	CASSSRTAEEAFF
TRBV27	few	TRBD2	TRBJ2-3	16	TGTGCCAGCAGTTTGGCGCTAGCGGGAGGCACAGATACGCAGTATTTT	CASSLALAGGTDTQYF
TRBV9	few	TRBD2	TRBJ2-1	19	TGTGCCAGCAGCGTAGCCCCCCTAGCGGGAGGATATTCCTACAATGAGCAGTTCTTC	CASSVAPLAGGYSYNEQFF
TRBV11-2	.	.	TRBJ1-2	13	TGTGCCGTATCACAGGGTCTTAACTATGGCTACACCTTC	CAVSQGLNYGYTF
TRBV25-1	few	.	TRBJ1-1	15	TGTGCCAGCAGGGAAGACATAGGTTTGAACACTGAAGCTTTCTTT	CASREDIGLNTEAFF
TRBV30	few	.	TRBJ2-1	13	TGTGCCTGGGGACTACTGGTCGGCAATGAGCAGTTCTTC	CAWGLLVGNEQFF
TRBV5-1	few	.	TRBJ1-4	15	TGCGCCAGCACTCTGGGGAGGGTGGGAAATGAAAAACTGTTTTTT	CASTLGRVGNEKLFF
TRBV25-1	few	.	TRBJ1-4	16	TGTGCCAGCAGTGAAGGGAGGTTGGCAACTAATGAAAAACTGTTTTTT	CASSEGRLATNEKLFF
TRBV2	few	TRBD2	TRBJ2-5	14	TGTGCCAGCAGTGCCCTAGCGGCCCAAGAGACCCAGTACTTC	CASSALAAQETQYF
TRBV19	few	.	TRBJ2-5	15	TGTGCCAGTAGTATAGGAGGGACAAACCAAGAGACCCAGTACTTC	CASSIGGTNQETQYF
TRBV4-1	.	TRBD2	TRBJ2-7	14	TGCGCCAGCAGCGGTCCTAGCGGCTCCTACGAGCAGTACTTC	CASSGPSGSYEQYF
TRBV6-1	.	.	TRBJ2-7	13	TGTGCCAGCTGTACAGGAAGCTCCTACGAGCAGTACTTC	CASCTGSSYEQYF
TRBV5-6	.	.	TRBJ1-2	15	TGTGCCAGCAGCTTGGAACCGACCGGGGTGAGTGGCTACACCTTC	CASSLEPTGVSGYTF
TRBV7-8	once	TRBD2	TRBJ2-7	14	TGTGCCAGCAGCTGGACTAGCGGTTCCTACGAGCAGTACTTC	CASSWTSGSYEQYF
TRBV25-1	few	TRBD1	TRBJ1-2	15	TGTGCCAGCTATGGGACAGGGAAGGCCGGCTATGGCTACACCTTC	CASYGTGKAGYGYTF